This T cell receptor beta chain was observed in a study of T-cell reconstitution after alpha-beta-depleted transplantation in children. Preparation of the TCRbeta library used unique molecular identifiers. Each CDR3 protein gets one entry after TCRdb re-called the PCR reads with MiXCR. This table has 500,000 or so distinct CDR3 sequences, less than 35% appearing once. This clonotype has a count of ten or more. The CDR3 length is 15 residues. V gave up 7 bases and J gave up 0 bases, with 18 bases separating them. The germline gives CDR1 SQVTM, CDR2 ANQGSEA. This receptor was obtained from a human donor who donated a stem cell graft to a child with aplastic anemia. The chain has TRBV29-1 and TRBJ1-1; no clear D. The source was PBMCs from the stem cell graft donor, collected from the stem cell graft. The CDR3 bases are TGCAGCGCCCACCGGAGTGGAGGGATGAACACTGAAGCTTTCTTT. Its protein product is CSAHRSGGMNTEAFF.